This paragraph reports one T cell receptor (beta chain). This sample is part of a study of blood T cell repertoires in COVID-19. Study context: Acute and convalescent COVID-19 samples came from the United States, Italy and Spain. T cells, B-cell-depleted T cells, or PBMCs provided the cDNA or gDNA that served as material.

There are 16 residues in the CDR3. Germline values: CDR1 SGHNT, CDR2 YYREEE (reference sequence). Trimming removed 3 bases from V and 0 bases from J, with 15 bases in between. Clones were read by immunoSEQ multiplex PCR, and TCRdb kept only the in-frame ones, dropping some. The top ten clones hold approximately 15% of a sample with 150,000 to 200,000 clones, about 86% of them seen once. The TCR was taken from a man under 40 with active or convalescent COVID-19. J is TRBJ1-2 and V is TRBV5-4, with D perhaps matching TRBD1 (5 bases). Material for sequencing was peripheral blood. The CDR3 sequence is CASSSPGGRSNYGYTF. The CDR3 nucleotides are TGTGCCAGCAGCTCTCCGGGGGGACGGTCTAACTATGGCTACACCTTC.